The rows below give T cell receptor beta chains drawn from one sample of a study of blood T cell repertoires in COVID-19. Here immunoSEQ multiplex PCR was the method, and the copy in TCRdb shows in-frame clones only, minus some. The table includes under 200,000 clones, about 86% detected once. The sample taken for sequencing was PBMCs or T cells enriched from blood (not recorded which). The receptor source for this set is a woman aged 45 to 65 in a cohort exposed to, infected with or recovered from COVID-19 (not recorded which). CDR3s include the opening cysteine and the closing phenylalanine or tryptophan. Each record gives: clone size, J gene, D gene, V gene, CDR3 DNA, CDR3 protein. The D gene is left open where the match is weak. Size is stated for part of the rows, as once, few or many counts, or as a class when the clone is expanded.

- TRBJ1-6 - TRBV28 TGTGCCAGCAGGCCCGGACAGAATAATTCACCCCTCCACTTT CASRPGQNNSPLHF
- TRBJ1-5 TRBD1 TRBV19 TGTGCCAGTACCACGACCGGGACAGGGGGCTTTCAGCCCCAGCATTTT CASTTTGTGGFQPQHF
- TRBJ2-4 TRBD1 TRBV28 TGTGCCAGCAGGGACCTGCTCACAGGGGACAAAAACATTCAGTACTTC CASRDLLTGDKNIQYF
- TRBJ2-7 - TRBV6-6 TGTGCCAGCAGTCCCCAGTACGAGCAGTACTTC CASSPQYEQYF
- TRBJ1-1 TRBD1 TRBV18 TGTGCCAGCTCACCGACCAGGGACAGGGCGAACACTGAAGCTTTCTTT CASSPTRDRANTEAFF
- TRBJ1-2 - TRBV30 TGTGCCTCACCCGATTCAGGCTTTAACTATGGCTACACCTTC CASPDSGFNYGYTF
- TRBJ1-2 - TRBV10-3 TGTGCCATCAGTGAGTCGCAGGGAACCTATGGCTACACCTTC CAISESQGTYGYTF
- TRBJ1-1 - TRBV10-3 TGTGCCATCAGTGAAGTCTCACAGATGAACACTGAAGCTTTCTTT CAISEVSQMNTEAFF
- TRBJ2-1 TRBD1 TRBV7-8 TGTGCCAGCAGCTTAGGACAGGGGGAAAGAAAGCAGTTCTTC CASSLGQGERKQFF
- TRBJ1-1 - TRBV6-1 TGTGCCAGCAGTGTCCCCATAGGACAAATGAACACTGAAGCTTTCTTT CASSVPIGQMNTEAFF
- TRBJ1-3 - TRBV9 TGTGCCAGCAGCGTAGCGGGGGTATCGGGAAACACCATATATTTT CASSVAGVSGNTIYF
- TRBJ1-1 TRBD1 TRBV2 TGTGCCAGCAGGCCCCTGACAGGGGTGGCCGAAGCTTTCTTT CASRPLTGVAEAFF
- TRBJ2-1 - TRBV6-2/TRBV6-3 TGTGCCAGCAGCCCTCCCGGAGGGGCCTCCAATGAGCAGTTCTTC CASSPPGGASNEQFF
- TRBJ2-7 - TRBV15 TGTGCCACCAGCAGGAACAGCTACGAGCAGTACTTC CATSRNSYEQYF
- TRBJ2-5 - TRBV11-2 TGTGCCAGCAGCCCCTACCGAGAGACCCAGTACTTC CASSPYRETQYF
- TRBJ2-1 TRBD2 TRBV20-1 TGCAGTGCTAGTAAAAGCGGGAGGGAGCCCAATGAGCAGTTCTTC CSASKSGREPNEQFF
- TRBJ2-3 TRBD2 TRBV12-5 TGTGCTAGTGGCCCAGGACTAGCGGGCACAGATACGCAGTATTTT CASGPGLAGTDTQYF
- TRBJ1-5 TRBD1 TRBV10-3 TGTGCCAACCGACAGGGTTTTAATCAGCCCCAGCATTTT CANRQGFNQPQHF
- TRBJ2-1 TRBD1 TRBV11-2 TGTGCCAGCAGCAGGGACAGCGCCTTCGATGAGCAGTTCTTC CASSRDSAFDEQFF
- TRBJ1-3 - TRBV19 TGTGCCAGAACCCCGTCCGGAGACACCATATATTTT CARTPSGDTIYF
- TRBJ1-2 - TRBV9 TGTGCCAGTTCAAGAGATAACTATGGCTACACCTTC CASSRDNYGYTF
- TRBJ1-1 TRBD1 TRBV5-5 TGTGCCAGCAGCTACGGACAGGGGGCGCCGAACACTGAAGCTTTCTTT CASSYGQGAPNTEAFF
once TRBJ1-5 - TRBV27 TGTGCCAGCAGTTTTGGCAGGGGAAATCAGCCCCAGCATTTT CASSFGRGNQPQHF
- TRBJ1-4 TRBD1 TRBV19 TGTGCCAGTAAACAGGGGAATGAAAAACTGTTTTTT CASKQGNEKLFF
once TRBJ1-6 - TRBV30 TGTGCCTGGAGTTCCGATGGGGCCTCACCCCTCCACTTT CAWSSDGASPLHF
- TRBJ2-6 TRBD1 TRBV30 TGTGCCTGGAGGAACAGGGGTGGCTTCTCTGGGGCCAACGTCCTGACTTTC CAWRNRGGFSGANVLTF
many TRBJ1-5 - TRBV19 TGTGCCAGTAGTATAGTTCCGGGAAGTCAGCCCCAGCATTTT CASSIVPGSQPQHF
- TRBJ1-1 - TRBV7-9 TGTGCCAGCAGCTTAGTTAGGGGAGGGTCTGAAGCTTTCTTT CASSLVRGGSEAFF
- TRBJ2-5 TRBD1 TRBV5-1 TGCGCCAGCAGCTTCCACGTGGGACAGGGAAAGGAGACCCAGTACTTC CASSFHVGQGKETQYF
- TRBJ1-4 - TRBV5-4 TGTGCCAGCAGCTTGGGAAAAGGAGATGAAAAACTGTTTTTT CASSLGKGDEKLFF
- TRBJ2-3 TRBD2 TRBV28 TGTGCCAGCAGTTCCGGGACTACCGATACGCAGTATTTT CASSSGTTDTQYF
- TRBJ2-5 TRBD1 TRBV18 TGTGCCAGCTCACCAAAGGACAGGGTGCAAGAGACCCAGTACTTC CASSPKDRVQETQYF
- TRBJ1-1 TRBD1 TRBV3-1/TRBV3-2 TGTGCCAGCAGCCCCCTTGGACAGGGTACTGAAGCTTTCTTT CASSPLGQGTEAFF
once TRBJ1-2 - TRBV28 TGTGCCAGCAGTCCTTGGACACCAAGTTTCGTTAACTATGGCTACACCTTC CASSPWTPSFVNYGYTF
few TRBJ2-2 - TRBV7-9 TGTGCCAGCAGCTTATCGGCGCCAGGAGGGGAGCTGTTTTTT CASSLSAPGGELFF
once TRBJ2-2 - TRBV19 TGTGCCAGTAGTCCCTCGAGGGGGGGAACCGGGGAGCTGTTTTTT CASSPSRGGTGELFF
few TRBJ2-7 - TRBV10-1 TGCGCCAGCAGTGAGTCGCGGGGACCGTACGAGCAGTACTTC CASSESRGPYEQYF
few TRBJ2-6 - TRBV24-1 TGTGCCACCAGTGCCCAGGGGTTTGGGGCCAACGTCCTGACTTTC CATSAQGFGANVLTF
- TRBJ1-5 - TRBV12-3/TRBV12-4 TGTGCCAGCAGTTTATCAGGCGATCAGCCCCAGCATTTT CASSLSGDQPQHF
- TRBJ1-6 TRBD1 TRBV9 TGTGCCAGCAGCACGATCGGGACAGGGATTTCACCCCTCCACTTT CASSTIGTGISPLHF
- TRBJ1-6 - TRBV4-1 TGCGCCAGCAGCCAGTCGACAGAACATAATTCACCCCTCCACTTT CASSQSTEHNSPLHF
- TRBJ2-1 - TRBV27 TGTGCCAGCAACCTAGGGGGGGGATACAATGAGCAGTTCTTC CASNLGGGYNEQFF
- TRBJ2-7 - TRBV9 TGTGCCAGCAGCGTAGACGCTAGTCAAGGAGGCGAGCAGTACTTC CASSVDASQGGEQYF
- TRBJ2-5 TRBD2 TRBV27 TGTGCCAGCAGTTTTGGACTAGCGGAGGGGGAGACCCAGTACTTC CASSFGLAEGETQYF
- TRBJ1-3 TRBD1 TRBV5-6 TGTGCCAGCAGTCACGACAGGGGGCCTGGAAACACCATATATTTT CASSHDRGPGNTIYF
- TRBJ1-4 - TRBV27 TGTGCCAGCAGTTTTCGGGGTGAAAAACTGTTTTTT CASSFRGEKLFF
- TRBJ1-4 TRBD1 TRBV6-2/TRBV6-3 TGTGCCAGCAGCCAGAGAAGACAGGGTAATGAAAAACTGTTTTTT CASSQRRQGNEKLFF
- TRBJ1-1 - TRBV6-2/TRBV6-3 TGTGCCAGCAGTTACGCGAGGGCCCTGGCTGAAGCTTTCTTT CASSYARALAEAFF